This T cell receptor (beta chain) was identified during a study of T cells in tumors after PD-1 blockade. As for the study in general: Either cemiplimab 350 mg every 2 weeks or pembrolizumab 200 mg every 3 weeks was given. Blood samples averaged around 110,000 templates (range roughly 24,679-270,000) and approximately 37,000 unique clonotypes.

Input was about 550 ng to 6,500 ng of genomic DNA from tumor or blood. The CDR3 extends over 17 amino acids. Trimming took 4 bases from V and 7 from J; bases not matched to a gene: 15. Per the germline V gene, CDR1 is SGHVS and CDR2 is FNYEAQ. The assay was immunoSEQ multiplex PCR, and TCRdb's table has in-frame clones only and misses some. The sample lists 54,000 or so clones, around 77% occurring once. The starting material was PBMCs, obtained before anti-PD-1 treatment. The V gene is TRBV7-6, the J gene TRBJ2-2, with TRBD2 matching 7 bases. The sequence was collected from a human donor with basal cell carcinoma. CDR3 coding DNA: TGTGCCAGCAGCTCCCAGTTTGGGACTATCGACGTCGGGGAGCTGTTTTTT. This sequence encodes CASSSQFGTIDVGELFF.